This T cell receptor (beta chain) came from a study of beta chain features in type 1 diabetes. Turning to the study itself: Patients were similar to healthy donors in age and gender (as well as in cell yields). The number of sorted cells examined across all samples was under 140,000,000.

Whole-study results and caveats: Type 1 diabetes patients showed fewer insertions and more deletions at VDJ junctions. Patients with Type 1 diabetes showed moderately but significantly shorter TCRB CDR3s in all four CD4+ subsets. There was no resolution here of whether HLA type influences TCRB rearrangement.

V dropped 8 bases and J dropped 1 base, with 17 bases sitting between them. CDR1 and CDR2 from the germline V gene are MNHEY and SVGAGI. CDR3 length: 15 residues. On this clone: Its antigen is undetermined.

Since all of the isolated RNA was reverse transcribed, expressed TCRB transcripts were what got sequenced. Libraries were prepared by immunoSEQ multiplex PCR; TCRdb keeps only in-frame clonotypes and omits some of them. The data contain 500,000 to 650,000 clones, around an eighth of them singletons. This chain links TRBV6-5 with TRBJ1-2, with no clear D. Specimen: naive CD4+ T cells from blood. The receptor was isolated from a man in his thirties or forties with type 1 diabetes. The CDR3 is CASATSYNSNYGYTF. The CDR3 bases are TGTGCCAGCGCCACCAGTTACAACAGTAACTATGGCTACACCTTC.